This TCR beta chain was sequenced during a study of blood T cell repertoires in COVID-19. This clone was recorded only once. The protocol was immunoSEQ multiplex PCR, while the TCRdb copy is restricted to in-frame clones and leaves out a portion. The data hold approximately 210,000 clones, with around nine tenths observed a single time. V lost 7 bases, J lost 8 bases, and 18 bases stayed unmatched. This CDR3 has 18 residues. Germline loops: CDR1 SNHLY, CDR2 FYNNEI. The chain carries TRBV2 and TRBJ1-4, with TRBD1 matching 11 bases. The receptor was derived from a woman aged 35 to 49 with acute or convalescent COVID-19. The sequencing sample was made of peripheral blood. The CDR3 coding sequence is TGTGCCAGCAAAACACGACCGGGACAGGGGGGTATTCGGGAAAAACTGTTTTTT. It codes for CASKTRPGQGGIREKLFF.